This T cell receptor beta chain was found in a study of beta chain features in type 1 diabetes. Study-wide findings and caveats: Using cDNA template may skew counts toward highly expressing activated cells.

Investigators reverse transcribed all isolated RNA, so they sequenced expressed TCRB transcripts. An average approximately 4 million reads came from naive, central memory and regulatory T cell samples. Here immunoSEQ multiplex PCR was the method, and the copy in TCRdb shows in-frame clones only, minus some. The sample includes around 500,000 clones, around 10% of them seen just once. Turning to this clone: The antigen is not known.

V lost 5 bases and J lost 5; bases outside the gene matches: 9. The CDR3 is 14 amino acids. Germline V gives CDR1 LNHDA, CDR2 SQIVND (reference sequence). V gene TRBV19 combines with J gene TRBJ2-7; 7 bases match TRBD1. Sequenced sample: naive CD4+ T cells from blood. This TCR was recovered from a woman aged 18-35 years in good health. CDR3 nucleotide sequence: TGTGCCAGTAGTGCACAGGGGACAGCAGACGAGCAGTACTTC. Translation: CASSAQGTADEQYF.